These T cell receptor beta chains were read from a single sample in a study of T cells in tumors after PD-1 blockade. TCRdb keeps only in-frame clones here, not all; method: immunoSEQ multiplex PCR. This table has under 75,000 clones, about 74% appearing once. The sample was PBMCs, taken after anti-PD-1 treatment. The origin of the receptors is a human donor with basal cell carcinoma. Each CDR3 is given with its conserved first and last residue. Fields, in order: J gene, V gene, D gene, clone size, CDR3 DNA, CDR3 protein. A D gene is named only where the DNA matches it firmly. Clone sizes are given selectively: once, few, many, or a class where the clone is expanded.

J gene: TRBJ2-3
V gene: TRBV6-4
D gene: TRBD1
clone size: NA
CDR3 DNA: TGTGCCAGCAGTGGGACAGGGGGCACAGATACGCAGTATTTT
CDR3 protein: CASSGTGGTDTQYF

J gene: TRBJ1-5
V gene: TRBV27
D gene: NA
clone size: once
CDR3 DNA: TGTGCCAGCAGTCCCCCTCCCGGGGGCGTGCAGCCCCAGCATTTT
CDR3 protein: CASSPPPGGVQPQHF

J gene: TRBJ1-2
V gene: TRBV5-8
D gene: NA
clone size: NA
CDR3 DNA: TGTGCCAGCAGCTTGTGGGGGGTCACCTTCAACTATGGCTACACCTTC
CDR3 protein: CASSLWGVTFNYGYTF

J gene: TRBJ1-5
V gene: TRBV6-5
D gene: TRBD1
clone size: NA
CDR3 DNA: TGTGCCAGCAGTACCGGGACAGGGACTCGTCAGCCCCAGCATTTT
CDR3 protein: CASSTGTGTRQPQHF

J gene: TRBJ1-6
V gene: TRBV6-9
D gene: NA
clone size: NA
CDR3 DNA: TGTGCCAGCAGTTTCCCCAACTTGGACTCACCCCTCCACTTT
CDR3 protein: CASSFPNLDSPLHF

J gene: TRBJ2-5
V gene: TRBV5-1
D gene: TRBD1
clone size: NA
CDR3 DNA: TGCGCCAGCAGCTTCGGGACAGATATCCAAGAGACCCAGTACTTC
CDR3 protein: CASSFGTDIQETQYF

J gene: TRBJ2-3
V gene: TRBV9
D gene: NA
clone size: NA
CDR3 DNA: TGTGCCAGCAGCGTAGCCCACGTGGGCACAGATACGCAGTATTTT
CDR3 protein: CASSVAHVGTDTQYF

J gene: TRBJ1-6
V gene: TRBV5-1
D gene: TRBD1
clone size: few
CDR3 DNA: TGCGCCAGCAGCTCCGGGACAGGGCGCCTTAATTCACCCCTCCACTTT
CDR3 protein: CASSSGTGRLNSPLHF

J gene: TRBJ1-1
V gene: TRBV19
D gene: TRBD1
clone size: NA
CDR3 DNA: TGTGCCAGTAGTCGCAGGGGGGTCACTGAAGCTTTCTTT
CDR3 protein: CASSRRGVTEAFF

J gene: TRBJ2-2
V gene: TRBV2
D gene: NA
clone size: NA
CDR3 DNA: TGTGCCAGCAGAGAGGACAGCGGCACCGGGGAGCTGTTTTTT
CDR3 protein: CASREDSGTGELFF

J gene: TRBJ1-5
V gene: TRBV18
D gene: NA
clone size: NA
CDR3 DNA: TGTGCCAGCTCACCGGCAGGGGATCAGCCCCAGCATTTT
CDR3 protein: CASSPAGDQPQHF

J gene: TRBJ2-1
V gene: TRBV7-2
D gene: NA
clone size: NA
CDR3 DNA: TGTGCCAGCAGCCCCGAGGCCAGGGGGGGCAATGAGCAGTTCTTC
CDR3 protein: CASSPEARGGNEQFF

J gene: TRBJ1-1
V gene: TRBV10-1
D gene: NA
clone size: once
CDR3 DNA: TGCGCCAGCAGTGTTGGCAGGGCCAACACTGAAGCTTTCTTT
CDR3 protein: CASSVGRANTEAFF

J gene: TRBJ2-7
V gene: TRBV19
D gene: TRBD2
clone size: NA
CDR3 DNA: TGTGCCAGTAGCGGTTCTAGCGGTGGCCCCTACGAGCAGTACTTC
CDR3 protein: CASSGSSGGPYEQYF

J gene: TRBJ2-5
V gene: TRBV6-2/TRBV6-3
D gene: NA
clone size: NA
CDR3 DNA: TGTGCCAGCAGCAATGGAGCTGTCGGGACCCAGTACTTC
CDR3 protein: CASSNGAVGTQYF